This T cell receptor (beta chain) was profiled in a study of PD-1 blockade in mismatch repair-deficient tumors. For the study at large: Patients had over 10 mismatch repair-deficient cancer types, all previously treated and progressing.

Some clones are missing from TCRdb's copy, which holds only in-frame ones; the method was immunoSEQ multiplex PCR. The table shows roughly 15,000 clones, with 70% to 90% occurring only once. The CDR3 is 15 amino acids. Trimming left V 6 bases short and J 6 bases short, with 18 bases between. Germline-derived CDR1 and CDR2 are MDHEN and SYDVKM. Time point in this sample: roughly 11-day in vitro stimulation with candidate neoantigen peptide 6. Cells were stimulated nine to eleven days with each of 7 or 8 ELISpot-reactive neoantigens. A remark on this clone: Its antigen is still unknown.

The specimen comprised cells cultured in vitro, sampled from a patient treated with pembrolizumab. The clonotype originates from an adult with mismatch repair-deficient cancer. V gene TRBV28 combines with J gene TRBJ1-5; a weak D match, TRBD1 (5 bases). This CDR3 is CASRAGRNSGQPQHF. CDR3 in DNA: TGTGCCAGCAGGGCGGGACGGAATAGCGGTCAGCCCCAGCATTTT.